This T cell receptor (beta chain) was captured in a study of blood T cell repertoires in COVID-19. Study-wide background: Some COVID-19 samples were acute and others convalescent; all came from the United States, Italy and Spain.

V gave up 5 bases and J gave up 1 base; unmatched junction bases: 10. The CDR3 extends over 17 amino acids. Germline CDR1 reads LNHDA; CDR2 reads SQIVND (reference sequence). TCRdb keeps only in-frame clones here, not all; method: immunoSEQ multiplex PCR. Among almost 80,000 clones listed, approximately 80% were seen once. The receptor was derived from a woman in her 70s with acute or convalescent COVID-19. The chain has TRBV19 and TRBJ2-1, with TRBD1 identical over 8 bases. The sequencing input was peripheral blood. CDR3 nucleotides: TGTGCCAGTAGTCTTCAGGGGGCCCCGGGGTCCTACAATGAGCAGTTCTTC. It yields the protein CASSLQGAPGSYNEQFF.